The 32 T cell receptor beta chains below were found in one sample sequenced in a study of T cell responses to AZD1222 COVID-19 vaccine listed by TCRdb under 2021. This specimen's time point label, interpreted: about 28 days (+/-7) after the second vaccine dose. Explained via the paper, the treatment or condition label denotes: meningococcal conjugate vaccine given as trial control. Libraries came from the immunoSEQ multiplex PCR assay. The source is immuneACCESS, and TCRdb retained only in-frame sequences with V and J called. Part of the clones is not carried over; for the studies checked, unresolved V genes explain less than half of this, and the remainder is unexplained. The sample table records about 170,000 clones; 85% to 90% of these occur just once. The ten largest clones add up to roughly 4% of the sample. Sequenced here: peripheral blood, sampled 28 days after the second dose of the MenACWY control vaccine. These TCRs come from an adult who received the MenACWY meningococcal vaccine as a control.

This clone was recorded once. J is TRBJ1-5 and V is TRBV28, with D unclear. The germline CDR1 and CDR2 sequences are MDHEN and SYDVKM. This CDR3 has 13 residues. V lost 7 bases to trimming and J lost 4 bases, with 11 bases between them. The CDR3 DNA sequence: TGTGCCAGCATAGAGAGGAGAAATCAGCCCCAGCATTTT. It translates to CASIERRNQPQHF.

The chain employs TRBV19 and TRBJ2-7; 11 bases line up with TRBD2. CDR3 length: 15 amino acids. J gave up 4 bases and V 7 bases, and 9 bases lay outside the gene matches. The germline CDR1 and CDR2 sequences are LNHDA and SQIVND (reference sequence). This CDR3 is CASTSLAGGRYEQYF. CDR3 in DNA: TGTGCCAGTACCTCGCTAGCGGGAGGAAGGTACGAGCAGTACTTC.

The chain carries TRBV18 and TRBJ1-6, with D possibly being TRBD1 (6 bases). Deletions cut 4 bases from V and 0 bases from J, with 13 bases between. The length of the CDR3 is 17 residues. Germline V CDR1 and CDR2: KGHSH, LQKENI. CDR3 in amino acids: CASSLVQGSSYNSPLHF. The CDR3, as DNA: TGTGCCAGCTCACTTGTTCAGGGGAGCTCCTATAATTCACCCCTCCACTTT. The whole variable domain, filled in from reference TRBV18 and TRBJ1-6, reads NAGVMQNPRHLVRRRGQEARLRCSPMKGHSHVYWYRQLPEEGLKFMVYLQKENIIDESGMPKERFSAEFPKEGPSILRIQQVVRGDSAAYFCASSLVQGSSYNSPLHFGNGTRLTVT.

There are a few counts of this clone. This rearrangement joins TRBV6-1 to TRBJ1-1; D is unresolved. This CDR3 is built from 17 residues. The germline gives CDR1 MNHNS, CDR2 SASEGT. V dropped 1 base and J dropped 1 base, with 16 bases sitting between them. For the CDR3, the DNA is TGTGCCAGCAGTGAAGTAAGGTGGTCTTGGGGGAACACTGAAGCTTTCTTT. This translates into CASSEVRWSWGNTEAFF.

The chain combines TRBV5-6 with TRBJ1-3; D is unresolved. The CDR3 has 14 residues. The V gene lost 5 bases and the J gene lost 4 bases, with 13 bases spanning the gap. The germline V gene encodes CDR1 SGHDT and CDR2 YYEEEE. Here the CDR3 DNA reads TGTGCCAGCAGGGGTGGCAGCACGGGAAACACCATATATTTT. Its translation: CASRGGSTGNTIYF. Based on the CDR3 plus reference TRBV5-6 and TRBJ1-3, the full variable domain is DAGVTQSPTHLIKTRGQQVTLRCSPKSGHDTVSWYQQALGQGPQFIFQYYEEEERQRGNFPDRFSGHQFPNYSSELNVNALLLGDSALYLCASRGGSTGNTIYFGEGSWLTVV.

The J gene is TRBJ2-6, the V gene TRBV27, with D perhaps TRBD2 (6 bases). This CDR3 spans 15 amino acids. Germline-derived CDR1 and CDR2 are MNHEY and SMNVEV (reference sequence). V was shortened by 1 base and J by 2 bases, with 6 bases between the two germline ends. CDR3 in amino acids: CASSLWGAGANVLTF. The DNA for the CDR3 is TGTGCCAGCAGTTTATGGGGGGCTGGGGCCAACGTCCTGACTTTC.

The CDR3 DNA reads TGTGCCACCAGCAGAGATTCGGGCAGCGGGTCCTACGAGCAGTACTTC. Encoded protein: CATSRDSGSGSYEQYF. The chain links TRBV15 to TRBJ2-7; possible D gene TRBD2, 6 bases. The CDR3 is 16 residues long. V gave up 0 bases and J gave up 1 base, with 13 bases separating them. Germline V lookup: CDR1 LNHNV, CDR2 YYDKDF (reference sequence). Drawing the rest from reference TRBV15 and TRBJ2-7, the complete variable domain is DAMVIQNPRYQVTQFGKPVTLSCSQTLNHNVMYWYQQKSSQAPKLLFHYYDKDFNNEADTPDNFQSRRPNTSFCFLDIRSPGLGDTAMYLCATSRDSGSGSYEQYFGPGTRLTVT.

The J gene is TRBJ2-1, the V gene TRBV9, with 8 bases fitting TRBD1. Trimming removed 4 bases from V and 1 base from J; junction bases left unmatched: 4. The CDR3 has 15 residues. The germline gives CDR1 SGDLS, CDR2 YYNGEE. The CDR3 DNA follows: TGTGCCAGCAGCACAGGGGGTAGTTCCTACAATGAGCAGTTCTTC. Its protein is CASSTGGSSYNEQFF.

The rearrangement uses TRBV24-1 and TRBJ1-2; D is unclear. Between the trimmed V and J ends, which lost 1 base and 7 bases, there was a span of 12 bases. The CDR3 consists of 14 residues. Germline V lookup: CDR1 KGHDR, CDR2 SFDVKD. DNA of the CDR3: TGTGCCACCAGTGATTTTAAGAGGGTTAGTGGCTACACCTTC. It yields the protein CATSDFKRVSGYTF.

The V call is TRBV7-8, the J call TRBJ1-5, with 7 bases aligning to TRBD1. The CDR3 loop spans 13 amino acids. CDR1 is SGHVS and CDR2 is FQNEAQ in the germline V gene. The ends lost 8 bases at V and 6 bases at J; junction bases unmatched: 7. The CDR3 reads CASSRQGGQPQHF. In nucleotides, the CDR3 is TGTGCCAGCTCCAGACAGGGCGGTCAGCCCCAGCATTTT.

The J gene is TRBJ1-6, the V gene TRBV10-3; 11 positions match TRBD1. Germline-derived CDR1 and CDR2 are ENHRY and SYGVKD. V shed 6 bases, J shed 9 bases, and the junction held 4 bases outside the gene matches. This CDR3 is 14 amino acids long. CDR3 DNA: TGTGCCATCAGACCGGGACAGGGGGGTTCACCCCTCCACTTT. Its translation: CAIRPGQGGSPLHF.

The rearrangement uses TRBV12-2 and TRBJ2-7. TRBV12-2 is described as a pseudogene. The CDR3 loop spans 12 amino acids. The CDR3 protein is CASRLAPCEQYF. The CDR3 DNA is TGTGCAAGTCGCTTAGCGCCTTGCGAGCAGTACTTC.

The J gene is TRBJ2-7, the V gene TRBV7-6, with TRBD2 identical over 14 bases. Germline values: CDR1 SGHVS, CDR2 FNYEAQ. Unmatched junction bases numbered 15, after V lost 0 bases and J lost 5 bases. The CDR3 runs 20 residues. The CDR3 here is CASSLALATSGRAVGNEQYF. In DNA form, the CDR3 reads TGTGCCAGCAGCTTAGCGCTCGCGACTAGCGGGAGGGCCGTCGGTAACGAGCAGTACTTC.

This chain links TRBV30 with TRBJ1-2; D possibly corresponds to TRBD1 (6 bases). Germline lookup yields CDR1 GTSNPN and CDR2 SVGIG (reference sequence). V was trimmed by 5 bases and J by 8 bases, leaving 12 bases between them. The CDR3 is 11 amino acids. The CDR3 coding sequence is TGTGCCTGGGGCAGGGGTAACGGCTACACCTTC. Its translation: CAWGRGNGYTF.

This clone was counted a single time. The V gene is TRBV7-6, the J gene TRBJ2-1; 14 bases map to TRBD2. V lost 3 bases, J lost 4 bases, and 17 bases stayed unmatched. CDR1 is SGHVS, CDR2 FNYEAQ, per germline. The length of the CDR3 is 21 residues. CDR3 region: CASSLGRLAGGVHNGYNEQFF. In nucleotides, the CDR3 is TGTGCCAGCAGCTTGGGCCGACTAGCGGGAGGGGTACACAATGGGTACAATGAGCAGTTCTTC.

The chain carries TRBV20-1 and TRBJ2-1; D unclear. The CDR3 length is 12 residues. Deletions cut 3 bases from V and 8 bases from J, with 11 bases between. Germline CDR1 is DFQATT and CDR2 is SNEGSKA (reference sequence). Here the CDR3 reads CSASPRKHEQFF. Here the CDR3 DNA reads TGCAGTGCTAGTCCGAGGAAACATGAGCAGTTCTTC.

V and J are TRBV23-1 and TRBJ1-5; possibly TRBD1 for D (5 bases). TRBV23-1 is an ORF for which the function is uncertain. The CDR3 runs 15 residues. The ends were cut back, 2 bases at V and 4 bases at J, with 12 bases in the middle. CDR3 bases: TGCGCCAGCAGTCAAGGGCGGGGGGGTAATCAGCCCCAGCATTTT. This encodes CASSQGRGGNQPQHF.

The rearrangement joins TRBV29-1 to TRBJ2-7; possibly TRBD1 or TRBD2 for D (7 bases each). The ends were cut back, 7 bases at V and 5 bases at J, with 21 bases in the middle. CDR3 length equals 14 residues. Germline V CDR1 and CDR2: SQVTM, ANQGSEA. The CDR3 protein is CSAESRGGGNEQYF. As DNA, the CDR3 is TGCAGCGCAGAAAGCCGGGGAGGGGGCAACGAGCAGTACTTC.

The V gene is TRBV15, the J gene TRBJ1-5, with TRBD1 as a possible D gene (6 bases). The V end was cut by 3 bases, the J end by 0 bases, with 18 bases between. Germline V gives CDR1 LNHNV, CDR2 YYDKDF (reference sequence). CDR3 length: 18 amino acids. The CDR3 region has the DNA TGTGCCACCAGCAGTCGAACGGGACACCCTAATAGCAATCAGCCCCAGCATTTT. Encoded protein: CATSSRTGHPNSNQPQHF.

This chain uses TRBV5-4 with TRBJ2-5, with 7 bases matching TRBD2. Losses at the gene ends were 1 base for V and 5 bases for J; bases not matched to a gene: 17. CDR3 length: 18 residues. CDR1 and CDR2 (germline): SGHNT, YYREEE (reference sequence). CDR3 loop: CASSLRLVGGMLLETQYF. CDR3 nucleotides: TGTGCCAGCAGCTTGAGGCTAGTCGGGGGGATGTTACTGGAGACCCAGTACTTC.

The chain joins TRBV27 to TRBJ1-1; D gene unclear. From germline, CDR1 is MNHEY and CDR2 SMNVEV (reference sequence). V was cut by 2 bases and J by 8 bases, with 15 bases left in between. The CDR3 contains 14 residues. The CDR3 reads CASSLELGHIEAFF. CDR3 in DNA: TGTGCCAGCAGTTTAGAGTTAGGCCATATCGAAGCTTTCTTT.

The chain joins TRBV6-4 to TRBJ2-7; unclear D gene. Germline loops: CDR1 MRHNA, CDR2 SNTAGT. The CDR3 totals 9 residues. V was trimmed by 7 bases and J by 3 bases, leaving 1 base between them. CDR3 sequence reads: CASNYEQYF. Here the CDR3 DNA reads TGTGCCAGCAACTACGAGCAGTACTTC.

CDR3 region: CASRTRQGTYGYTF. As DNA, the CDR3 is TGTGCCAGCCGCACTCGACAGGGCACCTATGGCTACACCTTC. The rearrangement uses TRBV27 and TRBJ1-2; the match to TRBD1 covers 7 bases. V lost 8 bases to trimming and J lost 4 bases; unmatched junction nucleotides: 10. This CDR3 region has 14 residues. CDR1 MNHEY and CDR2 SMNVEV come from the germline V gene (reference sequence).

V usage is TRBV27 and J usage is TRBJ1-1; no definite D call. This CDR3 spans 15 amino acids. The V and J ends lost 5 bases and 4 bases respectively, with 17 bases between them. Per germline, CDR1 MNHEY and CDR2 SMNVEV (reference sequence). The CDR3 coding sequence is TGTGCCAGCAGTCATAGAGGGCCCGGAGGCACTGAAGCTTTCTTT. Encoded protein: CASSHRGPGGTEAFF.

The chain carries TRBV6-8 and TRBJ2-1; 10 bases match TRBD2. The CDR3 contains 14 residues. Germline V gives CDR1 MNHGY, CDR2 SAAAGT. V lost 8 bases and J lost 4; bases outside the gene matches: 5. DNA for the CDR3: TGTGCCAGCCTAGCGGGAGTATGGTACAATGAGCAGTTCTTC. Translating gives CASLAGVWYNEQFF.

The CDR3 coding sequence is TGTGCCAGCGAAGGGGGCGGTCGACCTGAGCAGTTCTTC. Encoded protein: CASEGGGRPEQFF. V and J are TRBV6-6 and TRBJ2-1; 7 bases map to TRBD1. CDR3 length: 13 residues. The ends lost 8 bases at V and 9 bases at J; junction bases unmatched: 10. The germline CDR1 and CDR2 sequences are MNHNY and SVGAGI (reference sequence).

The rearrangement links TRBV10-2 to TRBJ2-6; D may be TRBD1 (5 bases). Trimming removed 0 bases at V and 4 bases at J, with 10 bases between. Germline CDR1 WSHSY, CDR2 SAAADI. The CDR3 spans 16 residues. The CDR3 sequence is CASSESGVPGANVLTF. In DNA, the CDR3 is TGCGCCAGCAGTGAGTCAGGGGTCCCCGGGGCCAACGTCCTGACTTTC.

V is TRBV3-1 (or the pseudogene TRBV3-2) and J is TRBJ2-1, with TRBD1 as a possible D gene (5 bases). The CDR3 has 14 amino acids. Between the trimmed V and J ends, which lost 2 bases and 0 bases, there was a span of 5 bases. Per the germline V gene, CDR1 is LGHDT and CDR2 is YNNKEL (reference sequence). CDR3 sequence (DNA): TGTGCCAGCAGCCAAAGGGGCTCCTACAATGAGCAGTTCTTC. This codes for CASSQRGSYNEQFF.

J is TRBJ2-7 and V is TRBV19; 9 bases align to TRBD2. The J segment lost 6 bases and the V segment lost 7 bases, leaving 7 bases of the junction unmatched. This CDR3 region has 13 residues. From germline, CDR1 is LNHDA and CDR2 SQIVND (reference sequence). The CDR3 DNA follows: TGTGCCAGTACAAGTAGCGGGAGAGGCGAGCAGTACTTC. The encoded protein is CASTSSGRGEQYF.

The chain is built from TRBV15 and TRBJ2-5; weak D call: TRBD1 (5 bases). The CDR3 runs to 13 residues. Germline lookup yields CDR1 LNHNV and CDR2 YYDKDF (reference sequence). Trimming pared 8 bases from V and 3 bases from J, leaving 13 bases between. CDR3 residues: CATGFIREETQYF. In nucleotides, the CDR3 is TGTGCCACCGGATTTATCAGGGAAGAGACCCAGTACTTC. The whole variable domain, filled in from reference TRBV15 and TRBJ2-5, reads DAMVIQNPRYQVTQFGKPVTLSCSQTLNHNVMYWYQQKSSQAPKLLFHYYDKDFNNEADTPDNFQSRRPNTSFCFLDIRSPGLGDTAMYLCATGFIREETQYFGPGTRLLVL.

In the case of this clone: The sample carries other DNA sequences with the same CDR3. This rearrangement joins TRBV12-3 or TRBV12-4 to TRBJ1-5; 9 bases agree with TRBD1. The CDR3 runs to 13 residues. V dropped 6 bases and J dropped 4; count of bases not matched to a gene: 1. The CDR3 reads CASSGTGNQPQHF. The DNA for the CDR3 is TGTGCCAGCAGCGGGACAGGGAATCAGCCCCAGCATTTT.

The J gene is TRBJ2-3, the V gene TRBV11-2; D possibly corresponds to TRBD1 (6 bases). The CDR3 covers 14 residues. Germline V gene data show CDR1 as SGHAT and CDR2 as FQNNGV. V gave up 6 bases and J gave up 2 bases, with 12 bases separating them. The CDR3 sequence: CASSNRAPTDTQYF. The CDR3 bases are TGTGCCAGCAGTAACAGGGCCCCCACAGATACGCAGTATTTT.